This is a list of T cell receptor beta chains from one sample in a study of cytomegalovirus exposure and HLA in healthy donors. The table came from immunoSEQ multiplex PCR; TCRdb's copy has only in-frame clones and leaves some out. The table records fewer than 140,000 clones, over 55% of them present only once. Sample: PBMCs. These TCRs come from a female donor in good health and CMV-seronegative. The CDR3 runs from the conserved cysteine through the conserved F or W. Each record gives: D gene, V gene, J gene, clone size, CDR3 DNA, CDR3 protein. The D gene is left open where the match is weak. A clone size is listed for some rows: how often the clone was seen (once, few, many), or a class if it is expanded.

D gene: TRBD2
V gene: TRBV5-1
J gene: TRBJ2-2
clone size: .
CDR3 DNA: TGCGCCAGCAGATCGGGACTAGCGGGAGGGCTGGGCACCGGGGAGCTGTTTTTT
CDR3 protein: CASRSGLAGGLGTGELFF

D gene: .
V gene: TRBV28
J gene: TRBJ1-3
clone size: .
CDR3 DNA: TGTGCCAGCAGTTTAGACAGTCGGGGAAACACCATATATTTT
CDR3 protein: CASSLDSRGNTIYF

D gene: .
V gene: TRBV6-5
J gene: TRBJ2-3
clone size: .
CDR3 DNA: TGTGCCAGCAGTGCCCAGGACTCACCCACAGATACGCAGTATTTT
CDR3 protein: CASSAQDSPTDTQYF

D gene: .
V gene: TRBV19
J gene: TRBJ1-4
clone size: .
CDR3 DNA: TGTGCCAGTAGCACGGGAGAGGACCTTAATGAAAAACTGTTTTTT
CDR3 protein: CASSTGEDLNEKLFF

D gene: TRBD2
V gene: TRBV7-2
J gene: TRBJ2-7
clone size: few
CDR3 DNA: TGTGCCAGCAGCTTAGCGCAAACTAGCGGGTCCTACGAGCAGTACTTC
CDR3 protein: CASSLAQTSGSYEQYF

D gene: .
V gene: TRBV9
J gene: TRBJ1-2
clone size: .
CDR3 DNA: TGTGCCAGCAGCCCCAGCGGGGGTAACTATGGCTACACCTTC
CDR3 protein: CASSPSGGNYGYTF

D gene: .
V gene: TRBV6-6
J gene: TRBJ2-3
clone size: .
CDR3 DNA: TGTGCCAGCACGGCTAGGCCCACAGATACGCAGTATTTT
CDR3 protein: CASTARPTDTQYF

D gene: .
V gene: TRBV4-3
J gene: TRBJ2-2
clone size: few
CDR3 DNA: TGCGCCAGCAGCCAAGAGGCGAGCAGGGGGGAGCTGTTTTTT
CDR3 protein: CASSQEASRGELFF

D gene: .
V gene: TRBV4-1
J gene: TRBJ2-1
clone size: .
CDR3 DNA: TGCGCCAGCAGCCAAGATAGCACGTTAAATGAGCAGTTCTTC
CDR3 protein: CASSQDSTLNEQFF

D gene: .
V gene: TRBV28
J gene: TRBJ2-7
clone size: .
CDR3 DNA: TGTGCCAGCAGACCCAGCGGAGGGAGCTCCTACGAGCAGTACTTC
CDR3 protein: CASRPSGGSSYEQYF